Sequencing of this T cell receptor (beta chain) was carried out in a study of blood T cell repertoires in COVID-19. Sequencing was performed with immunoSEQ multiplex PCR; in TCRdb, only in-frame clones are kept and a portion is missing. The sample lists roughly 41,000 clones, less than 80% seen once, with 8% to 11% in the top ten. The sequence derives from a man in his 70s with COVID-19, enrolled during active disease. Material for sequencing was peripheral blood.

CDR3: CASSRDSYEQYF. CDR3 bases: TGTGCCAGCAGCCGAGACAGCTACGAGCAGTACTTC. The chain has TRBV4-2 and TRBJ2-7; D may be TRBD1 (5 bases). The CDR3 is made up of 12 amino acids. CDR1 is LGHNA and CDR2 is YNFKEQ in the germline V gene. The germline V and J ends were trimmed by 4 bases and 3 bases, with 7 bases remaining between them.